This T cell receptor beta chain emerged from a study of shared clonotypes between healthy human individuals. The study's findings and limits: An expected dependence of interdonor clonotype sharing on sequencing depth was noted.

Method: immunoSEQ multiplex PCR; TCRdb's copy keeps in-frame clones and lacks some. The sample contains about 230,000 clones, about 69% of which appear only once. The CDR3 totals 15 residues. After removal of 2 bases from V and 4 bases from J, the junction contained 3 bases not matched to a gene. Germline V gives CDR1 KGHSH, CDR2 LQKENI. It was into CD45RA+ naive and CD45RA-negative memory subsets that the CD4+ cells were split. Of note for this clone: The antigen is undetermined.

The receptor was derived from a man aged 30 to 39 in good health. Sequencing input: memory CD4+ T cells sorted from blood. Subset denoted: CD45RA-negative fraction. J is TRBJ2-1 and V is TRBV18, with 9 bases matching TRBD2. CDR3 in amino acids: CASSPVTSGYNEQFF. CDR3 coding DNA: TGTGCCAGCTCACCAGTTACTAGCGGGTACAATGAGCAGTTCTTC.